The 5 T cell receptor beta chains presented below share a single source sample, sequenced in a study of cytomegalovirus exposure and HLA in healthy donors. With 60 Vbeta and 13 Jbeta primers, the PCR was carried out. The method was immunoSEQ multiplex PCR; TCRdb's version includes in-frame clones alone and lacks a portion of them. The table shows under 150,000 clones, with around four fifths occurring only once. Input material: PBMCs. These receptors all stem from a boy aged 2 to 10 in good health and CMV-seronegative.

This rearrangement joins TRBV30 to TRBJ1-5, with D tentatively TRBD1 (5 bases). V was pared by 5 bases and J by 0 bases, with 11 bases between. The CDR3 is 14 amino acids. Germline assignment: CDR1 GTSNPN and CDR2 SVGIG (reference sequence). Here the CDR3 DNA reads TGTGCCTGGGGGGCGGAGTATAGCAATCAGCCCCAGCATTTT. It is translated as CAWGAEYSNQPQHF.

The V and J genes are TRBV6-1 and TRBJ2-1, with D tentatively TRBD1 (6 bases). Germline V lookup: CDR1 MNHNS, CDR2 SASEGT. CDR3 length: 14 amino acids. V lost 2 bases, J lost 4 bases, and 9 bases lay in between. The CDR3 nucleotides are TGTGCCAGCAGTGAATTTACAGGGTACAATGAGCAGTTCTTC. As protein: CASSEFTGYNEQFF.

The chain links TRBV27 to TRBJ2-1, with a tentative D call TRBD1 (5 bases). V lost 5 bases and J 4 bases, leaving 18 bases between the germline ends. Germline CDR1 is MNHEY and CDR2 is SMNVEV (reference sequence). The CDR3 spans 16 residues. This chain's CDR3 is CASSPLQGVYYNEQFF. CDR3 DNA: TGTGCCAGCAGTCCGCTCCAGGGTGTATATTACAATGAGCAGTTCTTC.

The rearrangement links TRBV6-1 to TRBJ2-7; 11 bases align to TRBD2. From germline, CDR1 is MNHNS and CDR2 SASEGT. The CDR3 consists of 13 residues. With 6 bases clipped from V and 5 bases from J, the junction kept 3 bases outside the gene matches. Here the CDR3 reads CASRTSGRDEQYF. Here the CDR3 DNA reads TGTGCCAGCAGAACTAGCGGGAGAGACGAGCAGTACTTC.

V usage is TRBV9 and J usage is TRBJ2-5, with 8 bases aligning to TRBD1. The germline V gene has CDR1 SGDLS and CDR2 YYNGEE. The CDR3 totals 15 residues. V gave up 3 bases and J gave up 5 bases; unmatched junction bases: 9. The DNA for the CDR3 is TGTGCCAGCAGCGGAGGGACAGGCCTAAGGGAGACCCAGTACTTC. Protein: CASSGGTGLRETQYF. Supplemented by reference TRBV9 and TRBJ2-5, the full variable domain reads DSGVTQTPKHLITATGQRVTLRCSPRSGDLSVYWYQQSLDQGLQFLIQYYNGEERAKGNILERFSAQQFPDLHSELNLSSLELGDSALYFCASSGGTGLRETQYFGPGTRLLVL.